The present entry profiles one T cell receptor (beta chain) with its context. This CDR3 has 15 amino acids. Trimming cost V 0 bases and J 1 base, with 10 bases left between them. In germline, CDR1 is SGHDT, CDR2 YYEEEE. TCRdb's table, derived via immunoSEQ multiplex PCR, lists solely in-frame clones and lacks some. The table includes fewer than 300,000 clones, more than 70% detected once. The data were taken from a study of blood T cell repertoires in COVID-19. The source material was peripheral blood. The source of this sequence is a woman younger than 30 with acute or convalescent COVID-19. The gene calls are TRBV5-6 and TRBJ2-5, with D possibly matching TRBD2 (6 bases). CDR3 in DNA: TGTGCCAGCAGCTTGGGACTAGAGCTCCAAGAGACCCAGTACTTC. Amino acid sequence: CASSLGLELQETQYF.